Below, 14 T cell receptor beta chains from the same sample are listed, as sequenced in a study of CD8+ T cells in alopecia areata. Reverse transcribed after extraction, RNA yielded cDNA as the sequencing template. Here immunoSEQ multiplex PCR was the method, and the copy in TCRdb shows in-frame clones only, minus some. The data hold 120,000 or so clones, with 55% to 65% observed a single time. Sequencing was performed on CD4+ T cells sorted from blood. These receptors came from a human donor in good health.

The chain joins TRBV29-1 to TRBJ2-7, with D uncertain. The V end lost 1 base, the J end lost 3 bases, and 4 bases lay between the germline ends. The CDR3 sequence is 11 residues long. Germline V gene lookup returns CDR1 SQVTM and CDR2 ANQGSEA. CDR3 bases: TGCAGCGTTGAAGGAGACTACGAGCAGTACTTC. The encoded protein is CSVEGDYEQYF.

This clone was seen just once. This sequence joins TRBV29-1 and TRBJ1-4; D remains unclear. V lost 6 bases, J lost 6 bases, and 5 bases lay in between. This CDR3 region has 10 residues. Germline V lookup: CDR1 SQVTM, CDR2 ANQGSEA. The CDR3 spells CSVADEKLFF. In DNA form, the CDR3 reads TGCAGCGTCGCCGATGAAAAACTGTTTTTT.

This clone appeared a few times. The same CDR3 is also encoded by other DNA sequences in this sample. The chain carries TRBV29-1 and TRBJ1-1, with a weak D call TRBD1 (6 bases). Trimming took off 6 bases at V and 0 bases at J, with 11 bases between the two ends. The CDR3 runs to 13 residues. Germline V lookup: CDR1 SQVTM, CDR2 ANQGSEA. CDR3 sequence (DNA): TGCAGCGTGGCAGGGGTTTTGAACACTGAAGCTTTCTTT. It translates to CSVAGVLNTEAFF.

The chain couples TRBV4-1 to TRBJ2-7, with TRBD1 identical over 7 bases. From germline, CDR1 is MGHRA and CDR2 YSYEKL. J gave up 3 bases and V 2 bases, and 4 bases lay outside the gene matches. The CDR3 totals 14 residues. CDR3: CASSQYDRDYEQYF. The CDR3 DNA follows: TGCGCCAGCAGCCAATACGACAGGGACTACGAGCAGTACTTC.

The genes are TRBV5-1 and TRBJ2-1; 7 bases fit TRBD2. Germline loops: CDR1 SGHRS, CDR2 YFSETQ. The CDR3 is 16 residues long. V was pared by 3 bases and J by 2 bases, with 8 bases of the junction left unmatched. The CDR3 DNA follows: TGCGCCAGCAGCTCGTCGGGCGGGGGTACCTACAATGAGCAGTTCTTC. Protein: CASSSSGGGTYNEQFF.

The rearrangement links TRBV29-1 to TRBJ1-3; D unclear. V lost 3 bases and J 0 bases, leaving 9 bases between the germline ends. Per the germline V gene, CDR1 is SQVTM and CDR2 is ANQGSEA. The CDR3 has 14 residues. CDR3 bases: TGCAGCGTTGACCCGACGGGCTCTGGAAACACCATATATTTT. This gives the protein CSVDPTGSGNTIYF.

The chain combines TRBV7-3 with TRBJ1-2, with D possibly being TRBD1 (6 bases). Trimming shortened V by 4 bases and J by 3 bases, and 12 bases separated the two germline ends. Germline values: CDR1 SGHTA, CDR2 FQGTGA. The CDR3 extends over 14 amino acids. CDR3 region: CASSYGSGDYGYTF. CDR3 bases: TGTGCCAGCAGCTACGGCTCAGGGGACTATGGCTACACCTTC.

The J gene is TRBJ2-7, the V gene TRBV6-6, with TRBD1 matching 9 bases. J was trimmed by 5 bases and V by 2 bases; bases with no gene match: 4. The germline gives CDR1 MNHNY, CDR2 SVGAGI (reference sequence). This CDR3 spans 14 amino acids. CDR3 DNA: TGTGCCAGCAGTTACAACAGGGGGCAGGACGAGCAGTACTTC. This gives the protein CASSYNRGQDEQYF.

V gene TRBV29-1 combines with J gene TRBJ2-4; D is unclear. The V end was cut by 4 bases, the J end by 5 bases, with 3 bases between. CDR1 is SQVTM, CDR2 ANQGSEA, per germline. The CDR3 runs to 10 residues. The CDR3 here is CSVVQNIQYF. The CDR3 nucleotides are TGCAGCGTTGTCCAAAACATTCAGTACTTC.

This clone was detected a few times. The V and J genes are TRBV27 and TRBJ2-1; 13 nucleotides agree with TRBD2. V dropped 10 bases and J dropped 6; count of bases not matched to a gene: 3. The CDR3 consists of 13 residues. CDR1 MNHEY and CDR2 SMNVEV come from the germline V gene (reference sequence). The CDR3 region has the DNA TGTGCCACCAGACTAGCGGGGGGCAATGAGCAGTTCTTC. This translates into CATRLAGGNEQFF.

This sequence joins TRBV30 and TRBJ2-3, with 8 bases lining up with TRBD2. CDR3 length: 14 amino acids. The junction had 8 bases not matched to a gene; V was cut back by 5 bases and J by 4 bases. The germline CDR1 and CDR2 sequences are GTSNPN and SVGIG (reference sequence). The CDR3 spells CAWGRAGEPDTQYF. In DNA, the CDR3 is TGTGCCTGGGGCCGAGCGGGGGAACCAGATACGCAGTATTTT.

This clone has a single count. V and J are TRBV9 and TRBJ1-5; a possible D gene is TRBD1 (5 bases). The ends were cut back, 3 bases at V and 4 bases at J, with 14 bases in the middle. The CDR3 is 15 residues long. Per germline, CDR1 SGDLS and CDR2 YYNGEE. Here the CDR3 reads CASSASTGVNQPQHF. In DNA, the CDR3 is TGTGCCAGCAGCGCCTCTACGGGGGTGAATCAGCCCCAGCATTTT.

V and J are TRBV29-1 and TRBJ1-1; the D is unclear. CDR3 length: 13 amino acids. Germline V gene sequence: CDR1 SQVTM, CDR2 ANQGSEA. V dropped 5 bases and J dropped 0 bases, with 10 bases sitting between them. CDR3 amino acids: CSVYRNMNTEAFF. In DNA, the CDR3 is TGCAGCGTTTACAGAAACATGAACACTGAAGCTTTCTTT.

This clone was observed a handful of times. This chain connects TRBV6-1 to TRBJ2-3, with D possibly TRBD1 on 6 matching bases. V shed 4 bases and J shed 0 bases, with 20 bases lying between them. Per the germline V gene, CDR1 is MNHNS and CDR2 is SASEGT. The CDR3 runs 18 residues. CDR3 sequence: CASSAPAVGTSSTDTQYF. The CDR3 DNA follows: TGTGCCAGCAGTGCCCCCGCAGTAGGGACATCTAGCACAGATACGCAGTATTTT.